The 26 T cell receptor beta chains in this list originate from one sample, sequenced in a study of technical replicates of blood from a handful of donors. Produced via immunoSEQ multiplex PCR; TCRdb's table is partial and in-frame only. The sample shows roughly 48,000 clones, more than 85% of them seen only once. The sample consisted of PBMCs. These receptors came from a human donor in good health. Some clones in this sample may be carry-over from other donors' samples.

Only a few counts were recorded for this clone. The J gene is TRBJ2-2, the V gene TRBV6-4; D unclear. The V gene lost 3 bases and the J gene lost 4 bases, with 9 bases spanning the gap. This CDR3 has 14 residues. The germline CDR1 and CDR2 sequences are MRHNA and SNTAGT. The CDR3 sequence: CASSEELTTGELFF. For the CDR3, the DNA is TGTGCCAGCAGTGAAGAACTTACCACCGGGGAGCTGTTTTTT.

As DNA, the CDR3 is TGTGCCAGCAGTTACTCTGGGCAGCACACTGAAGCTTTCTTT. The encoded protein is CASSYSGQHTEAFF. The rearrangement links TRBV6-6 to TRBJ1-1; D ambiguous. Between the trimmed V and J ends, which lost 0 bases and 3 bases, there was a span of 8 bases. Germline loops: CDR1 MNHNY, CDR2 SVGAGI (reference sequence). CDR3 size: 14 residues.

The J gene is TRBJ1-2, the V gene TRBV7-9; perhaps TRBD1 as D (5 bases). Germline CDR1 SEHNR, CDR2 FQNEAQ (reference sequence). The CDR3 is made up of 15 amino acids. V lost 5 bases and J 0 bases, leaving 13 bases between the germline ends. CDR3 coding DNA: TGTGCCAGCAGCAGTAGACAGATTTCTAACTATGGCTACACCTTC. Its translation: CASSSRQISNYGYTF.

The chain couples TRBV19 to TRBJ1-5; D gene uncertain. V lost 4 bases to trimming and J lost 0 bases, with 10 bases between them. This CDR3 spans 15 amino acids. From germline, CDR1 is LNHDA and CDR2 SQIVND (reference sequence). DNA for the CDR3: TGTGCCAGTAGTAGGGCAGAATATAGCAATCAGCCCCAGCATTTT. Translating it yields CASSRAEYSNQPQHF.

The V gene is TRBV6-1, the J gene TRBJ1-6, with TRBD1 identical over 7 bases. The J segment lost 5 bases and the V segment lost 7 bases, leaving 8 bases of the junction unmatched. Germline CDR1 MNHNS, CDR2 SASEGT. The length of the CDR3 is 15 residues. The CDR3 coding sequence is TGTGCCAGCATTCGACAGGGAAGGGATAATTCACCCCTCCACTTT. This codes for CASIRQGRDNSPLHF.

The chain couples TRBV5-4 to TRBJ2-3, with 7 nucleotides matching TRBD1. The CDR3 is made up of 14 amino acids. V was pared by 7 bases and J by 0 bases, with 5 bases of the junction left unmatched. Germline lookup yields CDR1 SGHNT and CDR2 YYREEE (reference sequence). The CDR3 here is CASSRDSSTDTQYF. DNA of the CDR3: TGTGCCAGCTCTCGGGACAGCAGCACAGATACGCAGTATTTT.

The chain carries TRBV5-1 and TRBJ2-2, with D unclear. With 0 bases removed from V and 3 bases from J, the gap between germline ends came to 9 bases. The germline V gene encodes CDR1 SGHRS and CDR2 YFSETQ. This CDR3 spans 15 amino acids. CDR3 DNA sequence: TGCGCCAGCAGCTTGGATAGTCCGTACACCGGGGAGCTGTTTTTT. Protein: CASSLDSPYTGELFF. The full variable domain, with the rest looked up from reference TRBV5-1 and TRBJ2-2, is KAGVTQTPRYLIKTRGQQVTLSCSPISGHRSVSWYQQTPGQGLQFLFEYFSETQRNKGNFPGRFSGRQFSNSRSEMNVSTLELGDSALYLCASSLDSPYTGELFFGEGSRLTVL.

The chain couples TRBV6-5 to TRBJ1-2, with 7 bases lining up with TRBD1. Losses at the gene ends were 6 bases for V and 0 bases for J; bases not matched to a gene: 7. Germline V gene lookup returns CDR1 MNHEY and CDR2 SVGAGI. The CDR3 contains 15 residues. The CDR3, as DNA: TGTGCCAGCAGAGGCGCCGGGACAGCTAACTATGGCTACACCTTC. Translation: CASRGAGTANYGYTF.

This chain links TRBV2 with TRBJ1-1; a weak D match, TRBD1 (5 bases). Germline V gene sequence: CDR1 SNHLY, CDR2 FYNNEI. V was pared by 7 bases and J by 3 bases, with 15 bases between. The CDR3 totals 14 residues. CDR3 protein: CASKRGGADTEAFF. The DNA for the CDR3 is TGTGCCAGCAAAAGGGGCGGCGCGGACACTGAAGCTTTCTTT.

V is TRBV6-6 and J is TRBJ2-7, with a weak D call TRBD2 (5 bases). CDR3 size: 13 residues. The V end lost 6 bases, the J end lost 3 bases, and 12 bases lay between the germline ends. Germline CDR1 MNHNY, CDR2 SVGAGI (reference sequence). CDR3 protein: CASRESGDYEQYF. For the CDR3, the DNA is TGTGCCAGCAGAGAATCCGGGGACTACGAGCAGTACTTC.

This sequence joins TRBV19 and TRBJ1-2; no reliable D call. The CDR3 runs 13 residues. The V end was cut by 3 bases, the J end by 2 bases, with 7 bases between. Germline CDR1 reads LNHDA; CDR2 reads SQIVND (reference sequence). CDR3 in amino acids: CASSIRGNYGYTF. CDR3 sequence (DNA): TGTGCCAGTAGTATCCGAGGGAACTATGGCTACACCTTC. The full variable domain, in which reference TRBV19 and TRBJ1-2 provide the parts outside the CDR3, is DGGITQSPKYLFRKEGQNVTLSCEQNLNHDAMYWYRQDPGQGLRLIYYSQIVNDFQKGDIAEGYSVSREKKESFPLTVTSAQKNPTAFYLCASSIRGNYGYTFGSGTRLTVV.

In DNA, the CDR3 is TGTGCCAGCAGTTACTCCAGCGGGGGCTACGAGCAGTACTTC. Protein: CASSYSSGGYEQYF. This rearrangement joins TRBV6-5 to TRBJ2-7, with 8 bases identical to TRBD2. The germline CDR1 and CDR2 sequences are MNHEY and SVGAGI. CDR3 length: 14 residues. Trimming at V came to 0 bases and at J to 3 bases, leaving 1 base not matched to a gene.

This sequence joins TRBV7-2 and TRBJ1-2, with no clear D. Germline V CDR1 and CDR2: SGHTA, FQGNSA. CDR3 length: 18 amino acids. V lost 1 base and J 6 bases, leaving 24 bases between the germline ends. The CDR3 DNA reads TGTGCCAGCAGCTTAGTAGGTAGTTTGGTACGGGGTATTAATGGCTACACCTTC. This sequence encodes CASSLVGSLVRGINGYTF.

V usage is TRBV30 and J usage is TRBJ1-5; D may be TRBD1 (6 bases). The V gene lost 3 bases and the J gene lost 2 bases, with 11 bases spanning the gap. The germline V gene has CDR1 GTSNPN and CDR2 SVGIG (reference sequence). The CDR3 runs 14 residues. The CDR3 nucleotides read TGTGCCTGGAGCATAGGGGGGGGCAATCAGCCCCAGCATTTT. Translating gives CAWSIGGGNQPQHF.

This chain links TRBV29-1 with TRBJ2-1; TRBD2 might be the D (6 bases). Germline V gene data show CDR1 as SQVTM and CDR2 as ANQGSEA. The CDR3 spans 16 residues. The V and J ends lost 2 bases and 4 bases respectively, with 18 bases between them. CDR3 sequence reads: CSVEPEGLLLYNEQFF. The CDR3, as DNA: TGCAGCGTTGAACCGGAGGGACTTCTACTATACAATGAGCAGTTCTTC.

This rearrangement joins TRBV5-4 to TRBJ2-5; tentatively, D is TRBD1 (5 bases). The V end lost 1 base, the J end lost 4 bases, and 8 bases lay between the germline ends. Germline V gene sequence: CDR1 SGHNT, CDR2 YYREEE (reference sequence). The CDR3 contains 13 residues. CDR3 residues: CASSLFRGETQYF. CDR3 coding DNA: TGTGCCAGCAGCTTGTTTAGGGGAGAGACCCAGTACTTC.

This clone was counted once. The chain employs TRBV2 and TRBJ2-2, with TRBD2 matching 7 bases. J lost 4 bases, V lost 4 bases, and 6 bases had no gene match. Germline CDR1 reads SNHLY; CDR2 reads FYNNEI. The CDR3 has 15 amino acids. CDR3 sequence reads: CASSAPSGSTGELFF. CDR3 bases: TGTGCCAGCAGTGCCCCTAGCGGCTCCACCGGGGAGCTGTTTTTT.

The rearrangement uses TRBV2 and TRBJ2-3; D is possibly TRBD2 (6 bases). CDR1 and CDR2 from the germline V gene are SNHLY and FYNNEI. CDR3 size: 16 residues. V shed 4 bases and J shed 5 bases, with 19 bases lying between them. The CDR3 DNA follows: TGTGCCAGCAGTGCTGGGAGGCTAGCGCATGGAGATACGCAGTATTTT. Translated: CASSAGRLAHGDTQYF.

V and J are TRBV5-4 and TRBJ2-1; 7 nucleotides align to TRBD2. V trimming: 5 bases; J trimming: 12 bases; junction bases outside the gene matches: 8. The length of the CDR3 is 12 residues. The germline gives CDR1 SGHNT, CDR2 YYREEE (reference sequence). CDR3 sequence (DNA): TGTGCCAGCAGTGACCGGGGGGTTCGGCAGTTCTTC. As protein: CASSDRGVRQFF.

V usage is TRBV4-3 and J usage is TRBJ1-1; D is possibly TRBD1 (6 bases). Germline lookup yields CDR1 LGHNA and CDR2 YSLEER. CDR3 length: 15 residues. The V end was cut by 1 base, the J end by 4 bases, with 13 bases between. As DNA, the CDR3 is TGCGCCAGCAGCCAAGCCCGGGGGGGCCTCACTGAAGCTTTCTTT. Its translation: CASSQARGGLTEAFF.

V usage is TRBV25-1 and J usage is TRBJ2-1; maybe TRBD2 (5 bases). Between the trimmed V and J ends, which lost 1 base and 0 bases, there was a span of 13 bases. CDR3 length: 17 residues. Germline CDR1 reads MGHDK; CDR2 reads SYGVNS. CDR3 DNA: TGTGCCAGCAGTGAATCCTGGCGGGTGTCCTCCTACAATGAGCAGTTCTTC. It translates to CASSESWRVSSYNEQFF. Supplemented by reference TRBV25-1 and TRBJ2-1, the full variable domain reads EADIYQTPRYLVIGTGKKITLECSQTMGHDKMYWYQQDPGMELHLIHYSYGVNSTEKGDLSSESTVSRIRTEHFPLTLESARPSHTSQYLCASSESWRVSSYNEQFFGPGTRLTVL.

The rearrangement joins TRBV19 to TRBJ1-5; 7 bases align to TRBD1. Germline CDR1 is LNHDA and CDR2 is SQIVND (reference sequence). This CDR3 spans 16 amino acids. V was pared by 4 bases and J by 4 bases, with 10 bases of the junction left unmatched. The CDR3 region has the DNA TGTGCCAGTAGTACCAACCTGCGACAGGGTAATCAGCCCCAGCATTTT. Its protein is CASSTNLRQGNQPQHF.

This chain joins TRBV7-9 and TRBJ2-7, with D maybe TRBD1 (6 bases). Between the trimmed V and J ends, which lost 5 bases and 13 bases, there was a span of 24 bases. Germline V gene sequence: CDR1 SEHNR, CDR2 FQNEAQ (reference sequence). This CDR3 is built from 14 residues. The CDR3 loop is CASSPAGALLAVYF. CDR3 nucleotide sequence: TGTGCCAGCAGCCCCGCAGGGGCCCTCTTGGCAGTATACTTC.

The chain joins TRBV30 to TRBJ1-6; D possibly corresponds to TRBD1 (6 bases). With 0 bases removed from V and 9 bases from J, the gap between germline ends came to 24 bases. This CDR3 is 18 amino acids long. The germline gives CDR1 GTSNPN, CDR2 SVGIG (reference sequence). The CDR3 here is CAWSVQFVGTGWSSPLHF. Written as DNA, the CDR3 is TGTGCCTGGAGTGTACAATTCGTCGGTACAGGGTGGAGTTCACCCCTCCACTTT.

The chain uses TRBV10-3 and TRBJ1-2, with 7 bases matching TRBD1. Germline V CDR1 and CDR2: ENHRY, SYGVKD. V lost 4 bases to trimming and J lost 8 bases; unmatched junction nucleotides: 10. The length of the CDR3 is 14 residues. The CDR3 DNA follows: TGTGCCATCAGTGCAAATCAGGGACAGCGCGGCTACACCTTC. It is translated as CAISANQGQRGYTF.

V usage is TRBV6-5 and J usage is TRBJ1-1, with a weak D call TRBD1 (6 bases). The V end was cut by 0 bases, the J end by 1 base, with 12 bases between. The CDR3 spans 16 residues. CDR1 and CDR2 from the germline V gene are MNHEY and SVGAGI. DNA for the CDR3: TGTGCCAGCAGTTACTCGACGGGGACACCGAACACTGAAGCTTTCTTT. Its translation: CASSYSTGTPNTEAFF.